The 6 T cell receptor beta chains presented below share a single source sample, sequenced in a study of T cells in Graves' hyperthyroidism and ophthalmopathy. The investigators amplified TCR beta CDR3 regions from RNA transcripts. Using the HTBI primer set, a first-round RT-PCR was run on the TCR CDR3. From the multiplex PCR reads, TCRdb called clonotypes with MiXCR, one entry per CDR3 protein. The table lists about 740,000 distinct CDR3 sequences, 14% of them singletons. Sample: blood. The receptors were sampled from a woman aged 18-30 years with Graves' hyperthyroidism.

There are many counts of this clonotype. The V gene is TRBV3-1, the J gene TRBJ1-2, with D possibly being TRBD1 (5 bases). Germline-derived CDR1 and CDR2 are LGHDT and YNNKEL (reference sequence). Trimming left V 0 bases short and J 2 bases short, with 10 bases between. This CDR3 comprises 15 residues. This CDR3 is CASSQDPRANYGYTF. Here the CDR3 DNA reads TGTGCCAGCAGCCAAGACCCCAGGGCCAACTATGGCTACACCTTC.

This clonotype was recorded at least ten times. V gene TRBV18 combines with J gene TRBJ2-5; D is ambiguous. CDR1 is KGHSH and CDR2 is LQKENI in the germline V gene. This CDR3 has 13 amino acids. The V end was cut by 2 bases, the J end by 5 bases, with 9 bases between. The CDR3 region has the DNA TGTGCCAGCTCACCAAGAGACTCGGAGACCCAGTACTTC. This codes for CASSPRDSETQYF.

This clonotype was seen more than once but under ten times. The CDR3 protein is CASTTYRGPTEAFF. For the CDR3, the DNA is TGTGCCAGCACCACATACAGGGGGCCCACTGAAGCTTTCTTT. V usage is TRBV7-9 and J usage is TRBJ1-1; the match to TRBD1 covers 9 bases. J was trimmed by 4 bases and V by 7 bases; bases with no gene match: 7. The CDR3 length is 14 residues. Germline V gene sequence: CDR1 SEHNR, CDR2 FQNEAQ (reference sequence).

The table lists this clonotype with a few counts. The CDR3 protein is CASIRGSRGSGQPQHF. CDR3 nucleotide sequence: TGTGCCAGCATAAGAGGAAGTCGGGGGTCGGGGCAGCCCCAGCATTTT. The rearrangement links TRBV28 to TRBJ1-5, with a weak D call TRBD1 (5 bases). The germline gives CDR1 MDHEN, CDR2 SYDVKM. V lost 7 bases and J 7 bases, leaving 23 bases between the germline ends. CDR3 length: 16 residues.

The chain uses TRBV20-1 and TRBJ2-7; 11 nucleotides align to TRBD2. The CDR3 consists of 20 residues. CDR1 is DFQATT, CDR2 SNEGSKA, per germline (reference sequence). The V gene end was trimmed by 0 bases and the J gene end by 0 bases; junction bases not matched to a gene: 16. CDR3 sequence reads: CSARDQAATSGRRTSYEQYF. Written as DNA, the CDR3 is TGCAGTGCTAGAGATCAAGCGGCAACTAGCGGGAGAAGAACCTCCTACGAGCAGTACTTC.

This clonotype was recorded many times. The CDR3 is CASSEVEGLGNEQFF. The CDR3 DNA sequence: TGTGCCAGCAGTGAAGTAGAGGGACTGGGAAATGAGCAGTTCTTC. The chain combines TRBV2 with TRBJ2-1; possibly TRBD2 for D (6 bases). CDR1 is SNHLY, CDR2 FYNNEI, per germline. V shed 1 base and J shed 7 bases, with 14 bases lying between them. The CDR3 length is 15 residues.